The 12 T cell receptor beta chains given below trace back to one sample, sequenced in a study of cytomegalovirus exposure and HLA in healthy donors. The study ran its PCR with 60 Vbeta and 13 Jbeta primers. The repertoire was sequenced with immunoSEQ multiplex PCR; TCRdb's copy has only in-frame clones and lacks some. This sample has over 95,000 clones; roughly four fifths occur once, and the top ten carry about 2.7%. The sequencing sample was made of PBMCs. Source of these receptors: a woman aged 18-29 years in good health and CMV-seronegative.

The chain uses TRBV2 and TRBJ2-1; 10 nucleotides agree with TRBD1. CDR3 size: 14 residues. Germline V gives CDR1 SNHLY, CDR2 FYNNEI. V trimming: 7 bases; J trimming: 4 bases; junction bases outside the gene matches: 4. CDR3 sequence reads: CASTADRGYNEQFF. As DNA, the CDR3 is TGTGCCAGCACTGCGGACAGGGGGTACAATGAGCAGTTCTTC.

The count of this clone is one. J is TRBJ1-2 and V is TRBV2; D gene uncertain. The CDR3 covers 15 residues. CDR1 and CDR2 (germline): SNHLY, FYNNEI. Trimming took 5 bases from V and 7 from J, leaving 20 bases between them. The chain's CDR3 is CASSLAPEGLIGYTF. DNA for the CDR3: TGTGCCAGCAGTTTGGCCCCAGAGGGATTGATTGGCTACACCTTC. Full variable domain (outside the CDR3, taken from reference TRBV2 and TRBJ1-2): EPEVTQTPSHQVTQMGQEVILRCVPISNHLYFYWYRQILGQKVEFLVSFYNNEISEKSEIFDDQFSVERPDGSNFTLKIRSTKLEDSAMYFCASSLAPEGLIGYTFGSGTRLTVV.

The chain joins TRBV7-8 to TRBJ2-1; the match to TRBD2 covers 9 bases. Trimming took 1 base from V and 5 from J; bases not matched to a gene: 6. The germline V gene encodes CDR1 SGHVS and CDR2 FQNEAQ. The CDR3 is 16 residues long. The CDR3 coding sequence is TGTGCCAGCAGCTTAGGACGTCTAGCGGGACACAATGAGCAGTTCTTC. This translates into CASSLGRLAGHNEQFF. The whole variable domain, remainder taken from reference TRBV7-8 and TRBJ2-1, is GAGVSQSPRYKVAKRGQDVALRCDPISGHVSLFWYQQALGQGPEFLTYFQNEAQLDKSGLPSDRFFAERPEGSVSTLKIQRTQQEDSAVYLCASSLGRLAGHNEQFFGPGTRLTVL.

The chain couples TRBV11-2 to TRBJ1-3, with D possibly matching TRBD1 (5 bases). CDR3 length: 15 residues. Germline-derived CDR1 and CDR2 are SGHAT and FQNNGV. Between the trimmed V and J ends, which lost 5 bases and 0 bases, there was a span of 11 bases. The chain's CDR3 is CASSPDRHSGNTIYF. CDR3 coding DNA: TGTGCCAGCAGCCCCGACAGACACTCTGGAAACACCATATATTTT.

V usage is TRBV6-1 and J usage is TRBJ1-2; D ambiguous. CDR1 and CDR2 from the germline V gene are MNHNS and SASEGT. The V gene lost 2 bases and the J gene lost 8 bases, with 9 bases spanning the gap. The CDR3 is 12 residues long. The CDR3 is CASSELGRGYTF. CDR3 nucleotide sequence: TGTGCCAGCAGTGAACTCGGGAGGGGCTACACCTTC.

This chain links TRBV5-1 with TRBJ1-1; D possibly corresponds to TRBD1 (6 bases). The germline V and J ends were trimmed by 1 base and 0 bases, with 10 bases remaining between them. Germline loops: CDR1 SGHRS, CDR2 YFSETQ. This CDR3 is 15 amino acids long. The CDR3: CASSLQGSVNTEAFF. The CDR3 bases are TGCGCCAGCAGCTTGCAGGGGAGTGTGAACACTGAAGCTTTCTTT.

Concerning this clone: This specimen includes other DNA sequences encoding the same CDR3. The gene calls are TRBV4-1 and TRBJ1-5; D gene ambiguous. V lost 0 bases, J lost 4 bases, and 4 bases lay in between. CDR1 and CDR2 (germline): MGHRA, YSYEKL. This CDR3 contains 13 residues. CDR3 nucleotides: TGCGCCAGCAGCCAAGACCGGAATCAGCCCCAGCATTTT. Translated, it gives CASSQDRNQPQHF.

This clone occurred once. This rearrangement joins TRBV6-6 to TRBJ2-5, with 15 bases matching TRBD2. The CDR3 contains 16 residues. Germline assignment: CDR1 MNHNY and CDR2 SVGAGI (reference sequence). The junction had 5 bases not matched to a gene; V was cut back by 8 bases and J by 1 base. CDR3 protein: CASGAGLAGGQETQYF. The CDR3, as DNA: TGTGCCAGCGGGGCGGGACTAGCGGGGGGCCAAGAGACCCAGTACTTC.

V is TRBV11-2 and J is TRBJ2-7; 9 positions agree with TRBD2. V lost 2 bases to trimming and J lost 4 bases; unmatched junction nucleotides: 6. The CDR3 has 15 residues. Germline V gives CDR1 SGHAT, CDR2 FQNNGV. CDR3 nucleotides: TGTGCCAGCAGCTTAACCGGGACTAGCCCTTACGAGCAGTACGTC. Translation gives CASSLTGTSPYEQYV.

The chain joins TRBV10-3 to TRBJ2-7; D call uncertain. V gave up 3 bases and J gave up 3 bases, with 9 bases separating them. The CDR3 is made up of 13 amino acids. Germline-derived CDR1 and CDR2 are ENHRY and SYGVKD. The CDR3 nucleotides are TGTGCCATCAGTGACCCCTTGGACTACGAGCAGTACGTC. This encodes CAISDPLDYEQYV.

This clone came up once. The V call is TRBV18, the J call TRBJ1-5; TRBD1 is a possible D gene (6 bases). CDR3 length: 17 residues. Germline lookup yields CDR1 KGHSH and CDR2 LQKENI. Trimming stripped 3 bases from V and 3 bases from J, with 18 bases between. The CDR3 DNA is TGTGCCAGCTCACCGGGGTCAGGGGTGGGGGACAATCAGCCCCAGCATTTT. It is translated as CASSPGSGVGDNQPQHF.

CDR3 DNA sequence: TGCAGCGTTGAAGATCGGAGGGACAGTGAGACCCAGTACTTC. This translates into CSVEDRRDSETQYF. The gene calls are TRBV29-1 and TRBJ2-5, with a weak D call TRBD1 (7 bases). The CDR3 sequence is 14 residues long. Trimming pared 0 bases from V and 5 bases from J, leaving 13 bases between. Germline V gives CDR1 SQVTM, CDR2 ANQGSEA.